This T cell receptor (beta chain) was identified in a study of response to subunit inactivated influenza vaccine. Points from the study as a whole: Each seasonal influenza vaccination recruits few new T cells, the authors suggested.

Using its own MiXCR run on the RT-PCR reads, TCRdb lists one record per CDR3 protein. The profile shows 450,000 to 500,000 distinct CDR3 sequences, roughly 11% of them singletons. This clonotype was detected a few times. Its specificity is not known. The CDR3 extends over 15 amino acids. Germline V gene data show CDR1 as MNHEY and CDR2 as SVGEGT. The V gene end was trimmed by 5 bases and the J gene end by 4 bases; junction bases not matched to a gene: 9. Sequencing was performed on PBMCs from blood, taken about 40 days after vaccination. This sequence originates from a man aged 45 to 65 who received an inactivated influenza vaccine. The gene calls are TRBV6-2 or TRBV6-3 and TRBJ1-1, with 8 positions matching TRBD1. The CDR3: CASSTPRGRRTEAFF. The CDR3, as DNA: TGTGCCAGCAGTACGCCCAGGGGGCGCCGCACTGAAGCTTTCTTT.